The TCR beta chain described here comes from a study of PD-1 blockade in classical Hodgkin lymphoma. Trimming shortened V by 5 bases and J by 7 bases, and 17 bases separated the two germline ends. Germline V gene lookup returns CDR1 SGHTA and CDR2 FQGNSA. There are 15 residues in the CDR3. Each patient relapsed following autologous stem cell transplantation, and prior brentuximab vedotin exposure differed. Thawed PBMCs underwent magnetic negative selection to obtain purified CD8+ T cells. Measured with immunoSEQ multiplex PCR; TCRdb has only the in-frame clones, and not every one. The data contain about 29,000 clones, approximately 86% of them singletons. Whole-study results and caveats: Why repertoires differed is undefined; disease activity or prior therapy possibly contributed. By C4D1, diversity of CD4+ TCRs had risen significantly, whereas that of CD8+ TCRs had not. The baseline diversity of complete responders showed similarity to that of newly diagnosed patients.

In regard to this clone: Its target is unknown.

This sequence was found in a human donor with classical Hodgkin lymphoma. The input for sequencing was CD8+ T cells from blood, taken at baseline. The rearrangement uses TRBV7-2 and TRBJ1-4, with D tentatively TRBD1 (5 bases). CDR3 protein: CASSLRSGIGEKLFF. DNA for the CDR3: TGTGCCAGCAGCCTCAGGTCAGGGATCGGTGAAAAACTGTTTTTT.